The following is a T cell receptor beta chain sequence with its context. The antigen is undetermined. Since all of the isolated RNA was reverse transcribed, expressed TCRB transcripts were what got sequenced. The repertoire was sequenced with immunoSEQ multiplex PCR; TCRdb's copy has only in-frame clones and lacks some. The data show 300,000 to 450,000 clones, roughly 12% seen once. The sample comes from a study of beta chain features in type 1 diabetes. Regarding the study as a whole: Type 1 diabetes patients showed a moderate but significant shortening of TCRB CDR3s in all four CD4+ subsets.

The sample consisted of naive CD4+ T cells from blood. This TCR was sampled from a woman aged 18 to 35 with type 1 diabetes.

CDR3 in amino acids: CASSQEQGNYGYTF. The CDR3 DNA is TGCGCCAGCAGCCAAGAGCAGGGAAACTATGGCTACACCTTC. The rearrangement links TRBV4-3 to TRBJ1-2; weak D call: TRBD1 (5 bases). The CDR3 is 14 amino acids. CDR1 and CDR2 from the germline V gene are LGHNA and YSLEER. Trimming left V 0 bases short and J 2 bases short, with 7 bases between.